This T cell receptor (beta chain) was documented in a study of T cells after somatic rescue of genetic block. This table comes from immunoSEQ multiplex PCR, and its TCRdb copy is limited to in-frame clones, with some not included. The table has 60,000 to 75,000 clones, about 92% seen once; the top ten hold 3%. Germline V gene data show CDR1 as MNHEY and CDR2 as SVGAGI. The CDR3 totals 14 residues. V was pared by 6 bases and J by 2 bases, with 2 bases of the junction left unmatched. Sequenced: peripheral blood mononuclear cells (PBMCs). This TCR was sampled from a man aged 40-55 years. This chain connects TRBV6-5 to TRBJ2-3; 10 positions agree with TRBD2. CDR3 sequence: CASSLAGDTDTQYF. The CDR3 bases are TGTGCCAGCAGCCTAGCGGGAGACACAGATACGCAGTATTTT.